This T cell receptor beta chain emerged from a study of T cells of healthy individuals. TCRdb re-called the 5' RACE reads with MiXCR, one entry per CDR3 protein. The table includes about 53,000 distinct CDR3 sequences, roughly 14% detected once. The V end was cut by 3 bases, the J end by 6 bases, with 9 bases between. CDR1 and CDR2 (germline): SGHTA, FQGNSA. The CDR3 is made up of 14 amino acids. V is TRBV7-2 and J is TRBJ1-6; D is unclear. The source of this sequence is a human donor in good health. In nucleotides, the CDR3 is TGTGCCAGCAGCTTTTGGACGGGTAATTCACCCCTCCACTTT. Translating gives CASSFWTGNSPLHF.